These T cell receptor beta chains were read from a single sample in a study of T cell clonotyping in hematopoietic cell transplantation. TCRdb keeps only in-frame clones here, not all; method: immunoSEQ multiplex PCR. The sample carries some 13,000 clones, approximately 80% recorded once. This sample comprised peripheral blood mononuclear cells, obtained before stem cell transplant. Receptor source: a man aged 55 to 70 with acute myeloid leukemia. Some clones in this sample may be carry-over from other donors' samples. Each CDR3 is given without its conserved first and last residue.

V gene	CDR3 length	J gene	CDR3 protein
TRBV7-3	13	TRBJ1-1	ASSLGPVGYTEAF
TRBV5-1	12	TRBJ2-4	ASRSLAGENIQY
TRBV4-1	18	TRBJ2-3	ASSQDGQGAYLPGPDTQY
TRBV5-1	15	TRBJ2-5	ASSLAPGGGLQETQY
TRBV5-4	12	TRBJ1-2	ASKIAVRNYGYT
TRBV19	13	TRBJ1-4	ASSIWTDVSEKLF
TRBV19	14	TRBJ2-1	ASSIGGLRTYNEQF
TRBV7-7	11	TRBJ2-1	ASSSRGGDEQF
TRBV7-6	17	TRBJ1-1	ASSLALPTGGIGNTEAF
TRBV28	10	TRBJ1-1	ASGGTYTEAF
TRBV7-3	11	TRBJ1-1	ASSSTGGGEAF
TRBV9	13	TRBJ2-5	ASSVRTGSQETQY
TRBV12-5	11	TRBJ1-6	ASGRQGGDPLH
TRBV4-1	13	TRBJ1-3	ASSQDQTWGNTIY
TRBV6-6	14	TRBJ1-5	ASSYSNTGIDQPQH
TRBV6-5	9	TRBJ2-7	ASIQGLEQY
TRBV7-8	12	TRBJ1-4	ASSSSRGDEKLF
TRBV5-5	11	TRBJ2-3	ASSLTWPDTQY
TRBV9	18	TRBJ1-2	ASSVASLKVGTGDLYGYT
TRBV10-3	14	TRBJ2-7	AISESVSSLTYEQY
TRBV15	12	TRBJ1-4	ATSSGGLGEKLF
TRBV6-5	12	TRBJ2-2	ASKAASKSGELF
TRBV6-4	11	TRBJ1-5	ASSASSNQPQH
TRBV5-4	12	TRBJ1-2	ASRKAVDSYGYT
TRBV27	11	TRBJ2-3	ASSTGLADTQY
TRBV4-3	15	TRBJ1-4	ASSQDVGLGGMEKLF
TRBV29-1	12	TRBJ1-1	SVESGDGQTEAF
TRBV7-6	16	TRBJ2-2	ASSLKPVTGGFTGELF
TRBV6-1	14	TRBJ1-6	ASSETLLPGNSPLH
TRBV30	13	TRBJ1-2	AWIPPPEPNYGYT
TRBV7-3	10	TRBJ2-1	ASRGASDEQF
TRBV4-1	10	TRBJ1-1	ASSQVYTEAF
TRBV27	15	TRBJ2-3	ASSPWTGGVVADTQY
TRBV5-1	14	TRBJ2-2	ASSQLAGGNTGELF
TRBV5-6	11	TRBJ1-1	ASSSTLGTEAF
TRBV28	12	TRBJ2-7	ASSLPGQVYEQY
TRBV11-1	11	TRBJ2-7	ASSPRLAYEQY
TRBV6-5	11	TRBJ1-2	ASRRQKPYGYT
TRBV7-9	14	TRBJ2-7	ASRGGGASASYEQY
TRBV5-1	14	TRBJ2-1	ASSLVGGTLYNEQF
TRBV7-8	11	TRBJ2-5	ASSFGWGETQY
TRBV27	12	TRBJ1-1	ASSLPPPNTEAF
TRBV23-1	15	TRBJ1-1	ASSPRLPGEPNTEAF